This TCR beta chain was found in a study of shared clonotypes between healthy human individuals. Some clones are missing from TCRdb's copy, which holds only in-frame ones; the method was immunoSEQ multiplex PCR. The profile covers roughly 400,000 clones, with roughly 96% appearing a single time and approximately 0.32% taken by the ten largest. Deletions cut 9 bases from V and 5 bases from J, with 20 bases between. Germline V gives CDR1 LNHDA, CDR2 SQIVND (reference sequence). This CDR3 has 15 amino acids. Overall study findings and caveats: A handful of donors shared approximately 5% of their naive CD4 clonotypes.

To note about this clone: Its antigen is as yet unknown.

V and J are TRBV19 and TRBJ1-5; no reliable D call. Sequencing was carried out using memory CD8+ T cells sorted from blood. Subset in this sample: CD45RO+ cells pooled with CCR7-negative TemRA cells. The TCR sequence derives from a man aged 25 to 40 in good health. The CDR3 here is CARSPQPNYYQPQHF. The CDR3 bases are TGTGCCAGAAGCCCGCAGCCGAATTATTATCAGCCCCAGCATTTT.